This T cell receptor beta chain was found in a study of shared clonotypes between healthy human individuals. Across the whole study: CD8 memory received one plate per donor, CD8 naive two, CD4 memory three and CD4 naive three. Study-wide results and caveats: In contrast to clonotypes shared by all four donors, non-shared clonotypes had lower generation probabilities. Sampling involved blood alone; tissue repertoires likely differ.

Notes on this clone: The antigen is unknown. Other DNA variants within this sample encode the same CDR3.

Sequencing used immunoSEQ multiplex PCR; TCRdb keeps in-frame clones, though not all of them. Of over 2 million clones listed, around 95% are singletons. V lost 1 base, J lost 3 bases, and 9 bases lay in between. Germline-derived CDR1 and CDR2 are SEHNR and FQNEAQ (reference sequence). This CDR3 spans 14 amino acids. The chain combines TRBV7-9 with TRBJ1-1, with D perhaps TRBD1 (5 bases). The sample was naive CD4+ T cells sorted from blood. Indicated subset: CD45RA+ positively selected. The receptor comes from a man between 18 and 29 years old in good health. Written as DNA, the CDR3 is TGTGCCAGCAGCTTAGGGGTGGGGGACACTGAAGCTTTCTTT. Its protein is CASSLGVGDTEAFF.